This T cell receptor beta chain appears in the sequencing data of a study of T cell responses to AZD1222 COVID-19 vaccine. Concerning this clone: Its antigen is as yet unknown.

General observations from the study: Most donors were white British and more were female, and clonal diversity was possibly underestimated.

Germline lookup yields CDR1 KGHSH and CDR2 LQKENI. The length of the CDR3 is 15 residues. The trim removed 5 bases at V and 0 bases at J, leaving 2 bases unmatched. The method was immunoSEQ multiplex PCR; TCRdb's version includes in-frame clones alone and lacks a portion of them. The sample yields over 100,000 clones, 91% seen once. The material sequenced was peripheral blood, taken on day 0 of AZD1222 vaccination. The genes are TRBV18 and TRBJ1-1; 11 nucleotides align to TRBD1. The clonotype comes from an adult in good health. CDR3: CASSRDRGMNTEAFF. CDR3 nucleotides: TGTGCCAGCTCAAGGGACAGGGGGATGAACACTGAAGCTTTCTTT.